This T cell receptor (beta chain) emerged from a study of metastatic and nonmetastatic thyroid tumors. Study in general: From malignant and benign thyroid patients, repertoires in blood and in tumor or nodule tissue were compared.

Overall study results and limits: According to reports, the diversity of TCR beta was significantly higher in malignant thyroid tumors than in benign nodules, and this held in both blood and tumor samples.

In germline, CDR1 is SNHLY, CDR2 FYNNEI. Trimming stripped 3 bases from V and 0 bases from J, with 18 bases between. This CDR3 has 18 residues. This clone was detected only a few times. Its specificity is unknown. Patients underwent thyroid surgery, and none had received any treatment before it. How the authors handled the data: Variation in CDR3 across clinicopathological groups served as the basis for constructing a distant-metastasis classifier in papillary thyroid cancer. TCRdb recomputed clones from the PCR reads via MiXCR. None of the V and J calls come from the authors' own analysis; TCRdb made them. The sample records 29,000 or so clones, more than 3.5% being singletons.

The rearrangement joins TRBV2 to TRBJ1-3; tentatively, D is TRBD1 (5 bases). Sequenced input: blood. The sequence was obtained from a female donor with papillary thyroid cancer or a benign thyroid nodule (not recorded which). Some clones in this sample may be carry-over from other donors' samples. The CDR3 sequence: CASSDRDFSRASGNTIYF. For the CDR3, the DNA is TGTGCCAGCAGTGACAGGGACTTTTCACGTGCCTCTGGAAACACCATATATTTT.